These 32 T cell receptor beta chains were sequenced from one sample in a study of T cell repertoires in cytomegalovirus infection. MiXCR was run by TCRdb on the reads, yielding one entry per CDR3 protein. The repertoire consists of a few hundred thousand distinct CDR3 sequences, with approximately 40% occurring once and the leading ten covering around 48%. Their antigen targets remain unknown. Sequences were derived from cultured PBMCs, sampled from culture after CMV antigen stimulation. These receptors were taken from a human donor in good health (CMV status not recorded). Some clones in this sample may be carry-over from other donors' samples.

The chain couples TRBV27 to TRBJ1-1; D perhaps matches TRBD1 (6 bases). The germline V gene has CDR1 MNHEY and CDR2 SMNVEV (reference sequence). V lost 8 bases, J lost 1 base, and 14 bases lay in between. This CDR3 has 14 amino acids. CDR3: CASSRGGPNTEAFF. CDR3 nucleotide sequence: TGTGCCAGCTCCCGCGGGGGGCCGAACACTGAAGCTTTCTTT.

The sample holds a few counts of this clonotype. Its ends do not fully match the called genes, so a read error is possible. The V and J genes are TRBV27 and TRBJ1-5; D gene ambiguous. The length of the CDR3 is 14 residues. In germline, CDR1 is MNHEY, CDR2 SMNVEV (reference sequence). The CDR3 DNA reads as TGTGCCAGCAGTACACTCAATCAGAATCAACCCCAGCATTTT. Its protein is CASSTLNQNQPQHF.

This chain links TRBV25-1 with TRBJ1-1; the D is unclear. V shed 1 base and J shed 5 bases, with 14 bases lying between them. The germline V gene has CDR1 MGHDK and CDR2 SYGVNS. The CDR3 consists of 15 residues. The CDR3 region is CASSESGDFRTEAFF. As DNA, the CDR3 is TGTGCCAGCAGTGAATCTGGGGATTTTAGGACTGAAGCTTTCTTT.

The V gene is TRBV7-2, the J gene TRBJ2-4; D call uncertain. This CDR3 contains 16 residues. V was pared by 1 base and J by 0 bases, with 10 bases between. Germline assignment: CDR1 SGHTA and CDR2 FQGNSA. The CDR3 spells CASSLVGTSAKNIQYF. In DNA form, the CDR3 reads TGTGCCAGCAGCTTAGTCGGCACTTCAGCCAAAAACATTCAGTACTTC.

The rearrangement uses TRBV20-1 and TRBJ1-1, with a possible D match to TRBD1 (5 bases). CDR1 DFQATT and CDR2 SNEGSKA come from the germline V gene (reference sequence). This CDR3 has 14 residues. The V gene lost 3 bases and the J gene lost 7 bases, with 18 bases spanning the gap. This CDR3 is CSARLGGAGGEAFF. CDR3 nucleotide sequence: TGCAGTGCTAGGTTAGGTGGGGCGGGCGGTGAAGCTTTCTTT.

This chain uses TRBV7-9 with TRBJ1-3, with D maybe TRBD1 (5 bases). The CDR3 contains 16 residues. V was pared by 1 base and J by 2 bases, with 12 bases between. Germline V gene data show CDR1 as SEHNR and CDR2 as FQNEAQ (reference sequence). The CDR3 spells CASSLDGTHPGNTIYF. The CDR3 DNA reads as TGTGCCAGCAGCTTAGACGGGACTCACCCTGGAAACACCATATATTTT.

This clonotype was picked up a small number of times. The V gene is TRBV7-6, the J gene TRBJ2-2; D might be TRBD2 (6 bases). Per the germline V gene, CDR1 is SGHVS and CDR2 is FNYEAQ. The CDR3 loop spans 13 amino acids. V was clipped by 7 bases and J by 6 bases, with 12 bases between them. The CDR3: CASTPSAAGELFF. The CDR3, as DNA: TGTGCCAGCACCCCTAGCGCCGCCGGGGAGCTGTTTTTT.

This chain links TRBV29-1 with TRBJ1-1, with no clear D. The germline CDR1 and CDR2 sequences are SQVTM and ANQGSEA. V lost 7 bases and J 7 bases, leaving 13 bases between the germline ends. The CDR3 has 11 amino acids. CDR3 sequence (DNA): TGCAGCGCATTAGACTCGATTGAAGCTTTCTTT. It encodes CSALDSIEAFF. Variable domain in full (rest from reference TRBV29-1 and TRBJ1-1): SAVISQKPSRDICQRGTSLTIQCQVDSQVTMMFWYRQQPGQSLTLIATANQGSEATYESGFVIDKFPISRPNLTFSTLTVSNMSPEDSSIYLCSALDSIEAFFGQGTRLTVV.

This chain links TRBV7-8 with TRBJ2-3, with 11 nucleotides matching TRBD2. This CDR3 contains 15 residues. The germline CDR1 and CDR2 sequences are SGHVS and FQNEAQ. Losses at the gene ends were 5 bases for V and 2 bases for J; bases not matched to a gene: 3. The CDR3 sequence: CASSGGLAVTDTQYF. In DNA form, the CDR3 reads TGTGCCAGCAGCGGGGGACTAGCGGTCACAGATACGCAGTATTTT.

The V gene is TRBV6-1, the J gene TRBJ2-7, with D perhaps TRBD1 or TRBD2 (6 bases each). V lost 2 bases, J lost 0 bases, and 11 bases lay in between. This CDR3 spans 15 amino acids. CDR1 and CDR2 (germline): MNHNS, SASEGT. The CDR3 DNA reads TGTGCCAGCAGTGAAAGGGGGGATTTCTCCTACGAGCAGTACTTC. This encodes CASSERGDFSYEQYF.

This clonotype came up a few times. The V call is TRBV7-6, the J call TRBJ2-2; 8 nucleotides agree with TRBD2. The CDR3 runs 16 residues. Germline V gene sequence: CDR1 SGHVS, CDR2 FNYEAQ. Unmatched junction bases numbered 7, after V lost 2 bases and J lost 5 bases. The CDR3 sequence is CASSLPGGRYTGELFF. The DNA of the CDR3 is TGTGCCAGCAGCTTACCGGGCGGGAGGTATACCGGGGAGCTGTTTTTT.

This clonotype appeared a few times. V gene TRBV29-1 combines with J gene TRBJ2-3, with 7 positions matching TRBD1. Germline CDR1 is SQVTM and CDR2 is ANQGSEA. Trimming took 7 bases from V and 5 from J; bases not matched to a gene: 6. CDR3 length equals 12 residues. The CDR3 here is CSGGQTKDTQYF. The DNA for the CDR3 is TGCAGCGGGGGACAGACTAAAGATACGCAGTATTTT.

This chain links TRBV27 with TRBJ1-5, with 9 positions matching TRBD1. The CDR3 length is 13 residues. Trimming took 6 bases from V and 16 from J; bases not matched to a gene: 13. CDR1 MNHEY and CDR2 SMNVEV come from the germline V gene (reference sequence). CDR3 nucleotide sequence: TGTGCCAGCAGATCCGCCGGGACAGGGTCTCAACATTTT. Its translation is CASRSAGTGSQHF.

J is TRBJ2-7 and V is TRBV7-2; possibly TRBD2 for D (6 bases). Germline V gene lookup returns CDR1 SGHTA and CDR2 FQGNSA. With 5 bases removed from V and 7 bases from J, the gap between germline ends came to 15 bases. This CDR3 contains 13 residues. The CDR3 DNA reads TGTGCCAGCAGCCTCGGGACTTCCTGGGAGCAGTACTTC. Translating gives CASSLGTSWEQYF.

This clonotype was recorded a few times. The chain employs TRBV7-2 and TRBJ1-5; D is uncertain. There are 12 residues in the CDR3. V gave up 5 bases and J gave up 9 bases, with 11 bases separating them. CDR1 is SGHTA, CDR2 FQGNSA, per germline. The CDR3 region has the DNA TGTGCCAGCAGCCGATTTTATGGGCCCCAGCATTTT. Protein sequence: CASSRFYGPQHF.

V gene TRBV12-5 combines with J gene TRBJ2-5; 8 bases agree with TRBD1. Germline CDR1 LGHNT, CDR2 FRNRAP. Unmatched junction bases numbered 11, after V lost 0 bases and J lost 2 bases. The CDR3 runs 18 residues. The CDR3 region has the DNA TGTGCTAGTGGTTTGGTAGACAGGGGAGATCGGAAACAAGAGACCCAGTACTTC. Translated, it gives CASGLVDRGDRKQETQYF.

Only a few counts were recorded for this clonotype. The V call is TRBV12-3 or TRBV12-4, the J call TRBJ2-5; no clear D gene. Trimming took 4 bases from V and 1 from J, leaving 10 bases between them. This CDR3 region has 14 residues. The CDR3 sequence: CASSSSGFQETQYF. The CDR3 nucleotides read TGTGCCAGCAGTTCATCCGGGTTCCAAGAGACCCAGTACTTC.

As DNA, the CDR3 is TGTGCCAGCAGCTCGGACACCTACTCCTACGAGCAGTACTTC. Residues: CASSSDTYSYEQYF. The chain joins TRBV11-2 to TRBJ2-7; D might be TRBD1 (5 bases). The V gene's germline CDR1 is SGHAT and CDR2 FQNNGV. This CDR3 is built from 14 residues. Trimming stripped 4 bases from V and 0 bases from J, with 10 bases between.

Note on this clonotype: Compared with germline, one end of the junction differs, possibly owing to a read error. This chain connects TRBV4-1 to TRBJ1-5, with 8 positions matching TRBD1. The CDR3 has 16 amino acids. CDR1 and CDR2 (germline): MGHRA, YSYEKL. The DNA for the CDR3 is TGTGCCAGCAGTTTTATTGACAGGGGAGGCAATCAGCCCCAGCATTTT. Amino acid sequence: CASSFIDRGGNQPQHF.

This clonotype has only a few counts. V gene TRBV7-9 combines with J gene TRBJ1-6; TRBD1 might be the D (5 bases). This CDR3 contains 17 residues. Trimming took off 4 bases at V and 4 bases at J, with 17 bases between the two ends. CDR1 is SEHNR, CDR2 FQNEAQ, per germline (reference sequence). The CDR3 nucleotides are TGTGCCAGCAGCTCTAACACGGGGGAAGGTTATAATTCACCCCTCCACTTT. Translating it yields CASSSNTGEGYNSPLHF.

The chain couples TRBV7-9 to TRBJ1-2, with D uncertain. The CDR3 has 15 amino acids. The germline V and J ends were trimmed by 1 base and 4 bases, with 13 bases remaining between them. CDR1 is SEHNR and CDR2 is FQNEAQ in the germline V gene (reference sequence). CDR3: CASSLGVGMIYGYTF. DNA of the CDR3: TGTGCCAGCAGCTTAGGTGTGGGAATGATCTATGGCTACACCTTC.

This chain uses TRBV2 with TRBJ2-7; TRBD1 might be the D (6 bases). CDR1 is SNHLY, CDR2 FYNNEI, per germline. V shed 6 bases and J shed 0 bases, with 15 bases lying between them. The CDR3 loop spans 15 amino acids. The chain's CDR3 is CASSSNRVSSYEQYF. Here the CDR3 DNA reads TGTGCCAGCAGCTCCAACAGGGTTAGCTCCTACGAGCAGTACTTC.

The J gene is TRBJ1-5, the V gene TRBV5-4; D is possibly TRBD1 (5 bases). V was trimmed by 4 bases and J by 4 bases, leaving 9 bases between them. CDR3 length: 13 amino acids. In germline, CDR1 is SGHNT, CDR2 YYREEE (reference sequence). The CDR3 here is CASSRDYNQPQHF. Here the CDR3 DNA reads TGTGCCAGCAGCCGGGACTATAATCAGCCCCAGCATTTT.

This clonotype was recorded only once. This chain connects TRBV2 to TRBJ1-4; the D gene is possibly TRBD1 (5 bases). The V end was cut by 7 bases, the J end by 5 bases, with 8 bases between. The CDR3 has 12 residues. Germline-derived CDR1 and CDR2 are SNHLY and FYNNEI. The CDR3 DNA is TGTGCCAGCATGGACAAGAATGAAAAACTGTTTTTT. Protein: CASMDKNEKLFF.

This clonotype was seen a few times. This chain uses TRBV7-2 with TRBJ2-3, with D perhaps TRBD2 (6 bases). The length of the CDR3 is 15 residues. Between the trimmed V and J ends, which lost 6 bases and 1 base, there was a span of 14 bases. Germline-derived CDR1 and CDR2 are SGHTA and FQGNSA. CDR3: CASSPVAGRTDTQYF. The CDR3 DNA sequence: TGTGCCAGCAGTCCCGTCGCGGGGCGCACAGATACGCAGTATTTT.

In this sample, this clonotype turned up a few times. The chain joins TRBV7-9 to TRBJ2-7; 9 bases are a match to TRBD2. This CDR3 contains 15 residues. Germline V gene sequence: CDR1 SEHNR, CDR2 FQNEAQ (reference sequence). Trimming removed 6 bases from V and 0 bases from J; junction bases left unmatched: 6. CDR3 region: CASSTAGGPSYEQYF. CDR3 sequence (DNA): TGTGCCAGCAGTACGGCGGGAGGGCCCTCCTACGAGCAGTACTTC.

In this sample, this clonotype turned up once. The CDR3 protein is CASRQQGGTDTQYF. As DNA, the CDR3 is TGTGCCAGCAGACAACAGGGAGGCACAGATACGCAGTATTTT. The V and J genes are TRBV6-6 and TRBJ2-3, with a tentative D call TRBD1 (6 bases). V lost 6 bases to trimming and J lost 1 base, with 11 bases between them. The length of the CDR3 is 14 residues. Germline lookup yields CDR1 MNHNY and CDR2 SVGAGI (reference sequence).

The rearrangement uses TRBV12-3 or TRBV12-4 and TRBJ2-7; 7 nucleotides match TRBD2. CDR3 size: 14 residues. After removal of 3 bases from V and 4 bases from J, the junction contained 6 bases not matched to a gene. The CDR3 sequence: CASSFAGVKYEQYF. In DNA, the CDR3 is TGTGCCAGCAGTTTCGCGGGAGTTAAATACGAGCAGTACTTC.

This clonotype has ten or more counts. The CDR3 nucleotides read TGTGCCAGCAGTGTTCCGGGACTAGTCGGCCATGAGCAGTTCTTC. It codes for CASSVPGLVGHEQFF. This chain connects TRBV12-3 or TRBV12-4 to TRBJ2-1, with TRBD2 matching 8 bases. The CDR3 covers 15 residues. Trimming cost V 5 bases and J 8 bases; bases outside gene matches: 11.

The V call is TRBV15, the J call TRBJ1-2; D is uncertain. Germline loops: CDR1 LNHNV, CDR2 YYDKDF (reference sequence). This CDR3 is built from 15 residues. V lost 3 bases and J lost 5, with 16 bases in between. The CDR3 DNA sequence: TGTGCCACCAGCAGGACCCTCCAATCACCGTATGGCTACACCTTC. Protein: CATSRTLQSPYGYTF.

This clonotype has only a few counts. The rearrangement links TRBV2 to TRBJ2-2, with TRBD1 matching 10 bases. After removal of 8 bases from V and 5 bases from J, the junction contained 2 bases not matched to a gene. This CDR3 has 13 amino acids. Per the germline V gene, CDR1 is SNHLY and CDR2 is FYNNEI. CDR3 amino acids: CASEGQGTGELFF. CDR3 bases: TGTGCCAGCGAGGGACAGGGGACCGGGGAGCTGTTTTTT.

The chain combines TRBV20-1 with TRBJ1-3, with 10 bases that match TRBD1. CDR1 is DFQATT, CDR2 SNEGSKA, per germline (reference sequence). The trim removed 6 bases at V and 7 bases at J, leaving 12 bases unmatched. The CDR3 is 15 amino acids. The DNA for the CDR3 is TGCAGTGCCCCCATAAGACAGGGGGCTAGGAACACCATATATTTT. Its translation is CSAPIRQGARNTIYF.